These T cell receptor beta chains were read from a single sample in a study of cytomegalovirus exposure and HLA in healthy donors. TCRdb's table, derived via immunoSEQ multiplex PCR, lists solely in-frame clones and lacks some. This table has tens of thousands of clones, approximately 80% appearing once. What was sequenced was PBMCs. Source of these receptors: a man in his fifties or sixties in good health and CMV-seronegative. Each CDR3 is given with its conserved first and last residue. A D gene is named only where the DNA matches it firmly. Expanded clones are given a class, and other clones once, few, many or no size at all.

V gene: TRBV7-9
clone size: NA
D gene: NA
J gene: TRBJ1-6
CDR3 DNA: TGTGCCAGCAGCTTCGGATCCGGGAATTCACCCCTCCACTTT
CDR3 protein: CASSFGSGNSPLHF

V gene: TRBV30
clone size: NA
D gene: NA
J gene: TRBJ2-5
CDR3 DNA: TGTGCCTGGAGTGCCGACCGGGCCCAGTACTTC
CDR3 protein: CAWSADRAQYF

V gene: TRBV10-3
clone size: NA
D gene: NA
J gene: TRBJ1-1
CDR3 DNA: TGTGCCATCACCCCCTCCGGGAGGGGCATGAACACTGAAGCTTTCTTT
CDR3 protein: CAITPSGRGMNTEAFF

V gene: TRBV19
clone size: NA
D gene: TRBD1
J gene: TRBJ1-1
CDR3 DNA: TGTGCCAGTAGTATAGTGGGACAGGACACTGAAGCTTTCTTT
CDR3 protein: CASSIVGQDTEAFF

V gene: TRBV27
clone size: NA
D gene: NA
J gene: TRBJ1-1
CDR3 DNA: TGTGCCAGCAGTTTGAGGGGGGGAGGCACTGAAGCTTTCTTT
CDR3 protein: CASSLRGGGTEAFF

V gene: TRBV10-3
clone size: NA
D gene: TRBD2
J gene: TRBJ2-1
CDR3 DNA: TGTGCCATCAGCACCGGGACTAGCGGGAGTCCTCAGGGGAGTGAGCAGTTCTTC
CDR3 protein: CAISTGTSGSPQGSEQFF

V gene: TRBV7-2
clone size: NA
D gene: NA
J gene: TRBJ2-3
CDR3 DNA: TGTGCCAGCAGCTTTGAGATAGCGACAGATACGCAGTATTTT
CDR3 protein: CASSFEIATDTQYF

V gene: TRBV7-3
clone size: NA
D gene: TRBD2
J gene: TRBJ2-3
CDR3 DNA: TGTGCCAGCAGCGAAAGCGGGAGGTTCGGCACAGATACGCAGTATTTT
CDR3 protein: CASSESGRFGTDTQYF

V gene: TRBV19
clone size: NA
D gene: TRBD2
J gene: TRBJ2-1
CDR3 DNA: TGTGCCAGTAGTACGGGACTAGCGGGACCGAGCTCCTACAATGAGCAGTTCTTC
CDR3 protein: CASSTGLAGPSSYNEQFF

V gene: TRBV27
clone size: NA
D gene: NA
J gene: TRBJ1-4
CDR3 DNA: TGTGCCAGCAGTTCACCACGGGAAAAACTGTTTTTT
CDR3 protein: CASSSPREKLFF

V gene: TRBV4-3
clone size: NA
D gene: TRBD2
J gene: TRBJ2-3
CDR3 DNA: TGCGCCAGCAGCCAAGGGCCGGGAGGGGCAGATACGCAGTATTTT
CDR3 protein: CASSQGPGGADTQYF

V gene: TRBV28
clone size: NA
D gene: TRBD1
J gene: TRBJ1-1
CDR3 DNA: TGTGCCAGCAGTTTCTACGGCGTGGACAGGGTGAACACTGAAGCTTTCTTT
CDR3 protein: CASSFYGVDRVNTEAFF

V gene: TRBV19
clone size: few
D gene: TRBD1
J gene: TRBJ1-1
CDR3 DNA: TGTGCCAGCGCGCCTTGGGGGACAGGGGACACTGAAGCTTTCTTT
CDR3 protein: CASAPWGTGDTEAFF

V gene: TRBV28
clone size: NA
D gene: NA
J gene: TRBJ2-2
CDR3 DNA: TGTGCCAGCAGTTTTGGGGGAGCGGGCACCGGGGAGCTGTTTTTT
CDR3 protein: CASSFGGAGTGELFF

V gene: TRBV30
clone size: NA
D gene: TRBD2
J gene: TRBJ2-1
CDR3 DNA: TGTGCCTGGTTAGCGGGAGGGCCAAGGAATGAGCAGTTCTTC
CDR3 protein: CAWLAGGPRNEQFF

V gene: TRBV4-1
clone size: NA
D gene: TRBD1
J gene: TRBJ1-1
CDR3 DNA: TGCGCCAGCAGCCCCGACAGGGGCGATTCCAGGCTTTTCTTT
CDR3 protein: CASSPDRGDSRLFF

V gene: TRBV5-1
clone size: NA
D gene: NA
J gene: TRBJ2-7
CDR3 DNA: TGCGCCAGCAGCTTGCAAGCGGGCCCCTACGAGCAGTACTTC
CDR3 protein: CASSLQAGPYEQYF

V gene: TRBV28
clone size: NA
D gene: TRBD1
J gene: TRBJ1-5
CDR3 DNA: TGTGCCAGCAGGGGACAGGGTATCTTACAGCCCCAGCATTTT
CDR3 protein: CASRGQGILQPQHF

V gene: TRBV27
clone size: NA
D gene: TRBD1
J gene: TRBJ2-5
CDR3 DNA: TGTGCCAGCAGTCCCCTGGGACAGCAAGAGACCCAGTACTTC
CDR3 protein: CASSPLGQQETQYF

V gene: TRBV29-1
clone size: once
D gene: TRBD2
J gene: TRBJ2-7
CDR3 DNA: TGCAGCGTCCCTAGCGGGAGAAGCGCCTACGAGCAGTACTTC
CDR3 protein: CSVPSGRSAYEQYF

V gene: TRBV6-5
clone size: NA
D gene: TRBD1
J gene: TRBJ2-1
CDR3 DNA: TGTGCCAGCACCTGGGACAGCTCCTACAATGAGCAGTTCTTC
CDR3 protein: CASTWDSSYNEQFF

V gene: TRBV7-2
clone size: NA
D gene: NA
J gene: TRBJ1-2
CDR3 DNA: TGTGCCAGCAGCCAGACCACAGGGCTAGGCTACACCTTC
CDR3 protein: CASSQTTGLGYTF

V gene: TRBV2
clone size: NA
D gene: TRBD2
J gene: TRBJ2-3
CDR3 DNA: TGTGCCAGCAGTCCTACTAGCGGGAAAGATACGCAGTATTTT
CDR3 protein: CASSPTSGKDTQYF

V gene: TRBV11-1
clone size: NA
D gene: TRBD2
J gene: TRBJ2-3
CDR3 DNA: TGTGCCAGCAGCCACCCCCGACTAGCGGGGAGGGCCCCCGCAGATACGCAGTATTTT
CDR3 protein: CASSHPRLAGRAPADTQYF

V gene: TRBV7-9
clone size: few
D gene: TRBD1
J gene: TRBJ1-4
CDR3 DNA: TGTGCCAGCAGCCTGTCGACAGGGGCTAATGAAAAACTGTTTTTT
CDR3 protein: CASSLSTGANEKLFF

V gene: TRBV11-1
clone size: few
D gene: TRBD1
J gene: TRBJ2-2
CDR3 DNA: TGTGCCAGCAGCTGGAGACAGGGTGAAAGGGAGCTGTTTTTT
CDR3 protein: CASSWRQGERELFF

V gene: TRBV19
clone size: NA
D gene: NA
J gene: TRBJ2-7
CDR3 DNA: TGTGCCAGTAGTATTAATCGCCAGGGGCGTTACGAGCAGTACTTC
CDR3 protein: CASSINRQGRYEQYF

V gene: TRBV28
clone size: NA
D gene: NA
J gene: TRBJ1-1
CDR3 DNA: TGTGCCAGCAGTTTTATCGGGGAGAAGGTCACTGAAGCTTTCTTT
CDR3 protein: CASSFIGEKVTEAFF

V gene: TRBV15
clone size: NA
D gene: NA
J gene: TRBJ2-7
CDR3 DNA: TGTGCCACCAGCAGAGTAGGGAGCTCCTACGAGCAGTACTTC
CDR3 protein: CATSRVGSSYEQYF

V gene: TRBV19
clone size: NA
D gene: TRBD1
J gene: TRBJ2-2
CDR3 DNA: TGTGCCAGTAGACTGGGACAGGGGGACACCGGGGAGCTGTTTTTT
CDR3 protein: CASRLGQGDTGELFF

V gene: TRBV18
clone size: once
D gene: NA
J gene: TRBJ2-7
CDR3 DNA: TGTGCCAGCTCACCATCAGGGGTTCCCTCCTACGAGCAGTACTTC
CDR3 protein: CASSPSGVPSYEQYF

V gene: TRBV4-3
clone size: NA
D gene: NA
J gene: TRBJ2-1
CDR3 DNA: TGCGCCAGCAGCCCCGACGCAGGGCGGAATGAGCAGTTCTTC
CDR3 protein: CASSPDAGRNEQFF

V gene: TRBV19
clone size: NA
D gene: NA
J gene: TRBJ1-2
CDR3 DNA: TGTGCCAGTAAGGTTGGCGCAGGTCAACATTATGGCTACACCTTC
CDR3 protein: CASKVGAGQHYGYTF

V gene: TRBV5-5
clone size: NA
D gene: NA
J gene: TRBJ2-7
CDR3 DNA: TGTGCCAGCAGCTTGGCCACAGGGAAGGACGAGCAGTACTTC
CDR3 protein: CASSLATGKDEQYF

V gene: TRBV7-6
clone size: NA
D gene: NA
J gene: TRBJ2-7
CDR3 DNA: TGTGCCAGCAGCTTGGATGGAACAGCCTACGAGCAGTACTTC
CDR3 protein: CASSLDGTAYEQYF

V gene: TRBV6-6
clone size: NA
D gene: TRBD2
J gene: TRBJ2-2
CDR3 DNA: TGTGCCAGCAGCGCTAGCGGGAGGGTAGGGACCGGGGAGCTGTTTTTT
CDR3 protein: CASSASGRVGTGELFF

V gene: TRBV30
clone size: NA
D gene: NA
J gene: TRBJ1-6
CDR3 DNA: TGTGCCTGGGCAGTCCCAAATTCACCCCTCCACTTT
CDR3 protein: CAWAVPNSPLHF

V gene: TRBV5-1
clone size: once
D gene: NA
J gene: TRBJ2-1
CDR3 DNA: TGCGCCAGCAGCTTGGGGACGGGGTACAATGAGCAGTTCTTC
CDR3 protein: CASSLGTGYNEQFF

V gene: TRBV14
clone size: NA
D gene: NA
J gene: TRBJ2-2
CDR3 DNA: TGTGCCAGCAGCCAACTGAACACCGGGGAGCTGTTTTTT
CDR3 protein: CASSQLNTGELFF

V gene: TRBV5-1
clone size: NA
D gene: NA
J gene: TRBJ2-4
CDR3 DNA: TGCGCCAGCAGCCCGGGATCAGGGGAAAACATTCAGTACTTC
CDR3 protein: CASSPGSGENIQYF

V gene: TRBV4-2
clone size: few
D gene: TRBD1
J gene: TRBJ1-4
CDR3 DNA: TGTGCCAGCAGCCAAGACAGGGACAGAAATGAAAAACTGTTTTTT
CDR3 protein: CASSQDRDRNEKLFF

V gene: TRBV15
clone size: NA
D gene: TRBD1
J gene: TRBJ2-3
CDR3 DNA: TGTGCCACCAGCAGAAACCCTGGGACAGGAGCAGATACGCAGTATTTT
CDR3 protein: CATSRNPGTGADTQYF

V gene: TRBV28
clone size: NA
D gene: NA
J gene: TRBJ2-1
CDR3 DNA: TGTGCCAGCAGTTCCACGACCTTTCAGGGATACAATGAGCAGTTCTTC
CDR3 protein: CASSSTTFQGYNEQFF

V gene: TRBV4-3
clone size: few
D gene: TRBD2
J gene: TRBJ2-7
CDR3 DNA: TGCGCCAGCAGCCAAGAGTTTCCCTTGGGCGGGAGGATCTACGAGCAGTACTTC
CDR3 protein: CASSQEFPLGGRIYEQYF

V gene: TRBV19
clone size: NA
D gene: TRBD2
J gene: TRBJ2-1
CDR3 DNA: TGTGCCAGTAGTACCGGAGGGGGCGGGAGGGCCCGCAATGAGCAGTTCTTC
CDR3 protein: CASSTGGGGRARNEQFF

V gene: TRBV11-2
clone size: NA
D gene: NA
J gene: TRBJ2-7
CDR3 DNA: TGTGCCAGCAGCTCTTTATCCGGGAGAAAGTCCTACGAGCAGTACTTC
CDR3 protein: CASSSLSGRKSYEQYF

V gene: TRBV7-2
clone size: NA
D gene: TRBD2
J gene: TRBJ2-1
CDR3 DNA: TGTGCCAGCAGCCCGACTAGCCACAATGAGCAGTTCTTC
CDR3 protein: CASSPTSHNEQFF

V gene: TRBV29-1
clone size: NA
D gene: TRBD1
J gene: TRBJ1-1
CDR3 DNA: TGCAGCGTTCCGGGACAGGGGGCTTGGGACACTGAAGCTTTCTTT
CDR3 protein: CSVPGQGAWDTEAFF

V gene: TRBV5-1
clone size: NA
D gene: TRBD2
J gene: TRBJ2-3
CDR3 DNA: TGCGCCAGCAGTCAGGCCGGACTAGCCGGCACAGATACGCAGTATTTT
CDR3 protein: CASSQAGLAGTDTQYF

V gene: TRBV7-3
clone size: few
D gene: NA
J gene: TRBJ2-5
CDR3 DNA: TGTGCCAGCAGCCCTACAGGTCTCCAAGAGACCCAGTACTTC
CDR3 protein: CASSPTGLQETQYF

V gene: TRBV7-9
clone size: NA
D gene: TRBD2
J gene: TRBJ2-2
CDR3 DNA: TGTGCCAGCAGCTTAGATAGACGAAGGACTAGCGGGAGGACCGGGGAGCTGTTTTTT
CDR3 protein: CASSLDRRRTSGRTGELFF

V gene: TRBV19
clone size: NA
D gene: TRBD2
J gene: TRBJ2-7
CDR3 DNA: TGTGCCAGTAGGGTTACAGCGGGAGGGCCCCTCGAGCAGTACTTC
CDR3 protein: CASRVTAGGPLEQYF

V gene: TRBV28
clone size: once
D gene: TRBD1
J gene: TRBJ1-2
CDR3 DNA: TGTGCCAGCAGTTTATGGGAACAAAGGGGGCATGGCTACACCTTC
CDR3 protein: CASSLWEQRGHGYTF

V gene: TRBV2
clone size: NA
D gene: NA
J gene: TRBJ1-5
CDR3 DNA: TGTGCCAGCAGCCAGACAGATAGCAATCAGCCCCAGCATTTT
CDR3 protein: CASSQTDSNQPQHF

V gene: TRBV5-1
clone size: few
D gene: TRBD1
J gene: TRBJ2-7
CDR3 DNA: TGCGCCAGCAGCTCGCAGGGACAGGGGGCAGAAGAGCAGTACTTC
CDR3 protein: CASSSQGQGAEEQYF

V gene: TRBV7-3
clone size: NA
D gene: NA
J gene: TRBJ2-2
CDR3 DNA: TGTGCCAGCGCTGGAGGGGACACCGGGGAGCTGTTTTTT
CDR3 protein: CASAGGDTGELFF

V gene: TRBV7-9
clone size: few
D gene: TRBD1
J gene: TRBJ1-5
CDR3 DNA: TGTGCCAGCGGAGGACAGGTCGGGGAGCCCCAGCATTTT
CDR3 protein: CASGGQVGEPQHF

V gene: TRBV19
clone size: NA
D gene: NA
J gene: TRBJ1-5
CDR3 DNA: TGTGCCAGTAGTATTGGTTTCGGCAGGGAGGATCAGCCCCAGCATTTT
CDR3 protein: CASSIGFGREDQPQHF

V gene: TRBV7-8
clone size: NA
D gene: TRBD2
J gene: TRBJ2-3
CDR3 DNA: TGTGCCAGCAGCTTGTCTAGCGGCAGCACAGATACGCAGTATTTT
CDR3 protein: CASSLSSGSTDTQYF

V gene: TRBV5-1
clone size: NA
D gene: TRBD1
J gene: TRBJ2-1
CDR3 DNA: TGCGCCAGCAGCCAAGGACAGGGCGATGAGCAGTTCTTC
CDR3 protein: CASSQGQGDEQFF